Many counts were recorded for the clone carrying this T cell receptor (beta chain). TCRdb independently ran MiXCR on the RACE reads; one entry per CDR3 protein. This sample has about 55,000 distinct CDR3 sequences; 9.5% to 10% occur once, and the top ten carry approximately 1.7%. The source of the sample is a study of human T cells and chemical hapten exposure. Germline-derived CDR1 and CDR2 are LGHNA and YNFKEQ. The CDR3 runs to 15 residues. Germline trimming cut 4 bases from V and 0 bases from J; bases unmatched to any gene: 3. The time point here: patch test 2, 6 weeks after DPC sensitization. Treatment here: therapeutic diphenylcyclopropenone sensitization with weekly scalp DPC.

The chain links TRBV4-2 to TRBJ1-5; TRBD1 matches at 7 bases. The receptor comes from a woman between 50 and 59 years old with alopecia areata. Some clones in this sample may be carry-over from other donors' samples. The source was whole blood, collected in connection with sensitization to the hapten diphenylcyclopropenone (DPC). The CDR3 loop reads CASSRDRVSNQPQHF. DNA of the CDR3: TGTGCCAGCAGCCGCGACAGGGTTAGCAATCAGCCCCAGCATTTT.